This TCR beta chain was recovered during a study of response to subunit inactivated influenza vaccine. Study-level points and caveats: After each seasonal influenza vaccination, few new T cells are recruited, the authors suggested.

TCRdb independently ran MiXCR on the RT-PCR reads; one entry per CDR3 protein. The sample yields under 850,000 distinct CDR3 sequences, about 18% seen once. There are a few counts of this clonotype. Antigen unknown. V gave up 4 bases and J gave up 0 bases; unmatched junction bases: 6. The germline CDR1 and CDR2 sequences are SGHRS and YFSETQ. The CDR3 has 17 amino acids. This chain connects TRBV5-1 to TRBJ2-1; 11 bases are shared with TRBD1. This clonotype was obtained from a man between 50 and 59 years old who received an inactivated influenza vaccine. This specimen was PBMCs from blood, taken 4 to 6 days after vaccination. CDR3 protein: CASSPQGQGVSYNEQFF. In nucleotides, the CDR3 is TGCGCCAGCAGCCCGCAGGGACAGGGGGTCTCCTACAATGAGCAGTTCTTC.